A single sample is the source of the 10 T cell receptor beta chains below, sequenced in a study of blood T cell repertoires in COVID-19. Sequencing used immunoSEQ multiplex PCR; TCRdb keeps in-frame clones, though not all of them. The sample consists of approximately 21,000 clones, more than 85% of them appearing once. Sequences were obtained from peripheral blood. The receptor source for this set is a man between 65 and 80 years old with active COVID-19.

This chain connects TRBV5-8 to TRBJ2-5, with D possibly being TRBD2 (6 bases). Germline CDR1 is SGHTS and CDR2 is YDEGEE. The CDR3 is made up of 16 amino acids. Trimming pared 0 bases from V and 5 bases from J, leaving 17 bases between. The CDR3 region is CASSLGRGTRVETQYF. The CDR3 DNA sequence: TGTGCCAGCAGCTTGGGGAGGGGTACGCGGGTCGAGACCCAGTACTTC.

The rearrangement links TRBV11-2 to TRBJ2-1; 7 bases are a match to TRBD2. V lost 0 bases to trimming and J lost 7 bases; unmatched junction nucleotides: 0. This CDR3 comprises 13 residues. Per germline, CDR1 SGHAT and CDR2 FQNNGV. The CDR3, as DNA: TGTGCCAGCAGCTTAGAGCGGGGGAATGAGCAGTTCTTC. Amino acids: CASSLERGNEQFF. The variable domain in full, completed from reference TRBV11-2 and TRBJ2-1, reads EAGVAQSPRYKIIEKRQSVAFWCNPISGHATLYWYQQILGQGPKLLIQFQNNGVVDDSQLPKDRFSAERLKGVDSTLKIQPAKLEDSAVYLCASSLERGNEQFFGPGTRLTVL.

The genes are TRBV10-2 and TRBJ1-4, with D possibly TRBD1 on 6 matching bases. This CDR3 is built from 13 residues. In germline, CDR1 is WSHSY, CDR2 SAAADI. Trimming took 8 bases from V and 5 from J, leaving 12 bases between them. Written as DNA, the CDR3 is TGCGCCAGCGGGACAACAGGCAATGAAAAACTGTTTTTT. It yields the protein CASGTTGNEKLFF.

The chain carries TRBV3-1 (or the pseudogene TRBV3-2) and TRBJ2-4; the match to TRBD2 covers 13 bases. CDR1 LGHDT and CDR2 YNNKEL come from the germline V gene (reference sequence). J gave up 4 bases and V 3 bases, and 6 bases lay outside the gene matches. The CDR3 spans 17 residues. The CDR3, as DNA: TGTGCCAGCAGCCAGGCATTACTAGCGGGAGGGAAAAACATTCAGTACTTC. It codes for CASSQALLAGGKNIQYF.

The chain uses TRBV7-6 and TRBJ2-5; 7 bases are a match to TRBD2. The CDR3 length is 17 residues. Germline values: CDR1 SGHVS, CDR2 FNYEAQ. The J segment lost 6 bases and the V segment lost 4 bases, leaving 17 bases of the junction unmatched. The CDR3 region has the DNA TGTGCCAGCAGCTCCACACACGCAGCGGGGCGGTCCCAGACCCAGTACTTC. It codes for CASSSTHAAGRSQTQYF. The full variable domain, its missing parts supplied by reference TRBV7-6 and TRBJ2-5, is GAGVSQSPRYKVTKRGQDVALRCDPISGHVSLYWYRQALGQGPEFLTYFNYEAQQDKSGLPNDRFSAERPEGSISTLTIQRTEQRDSAMYRCASSSTHAAGRSQTQYFGPGTRLLVL.

V gene TRBV19 combines with J gene TRBJ2-1; weak D call: TRBD2 (5 bases). Per germline, CDR1 LNHDA and CDR2 SQIVND (reference sequence). V shed 2 bases and J shed 3 bases, with 11 bases lying between them. CDR3 size: 15 residues. CDR3 region: CASSISGGRYNEQFF. CDR3 in DNA: TGTGCCAGTAGTATATCAGGCGGGCGCTACAATGAGCAGTTCTTC.

This clone was found a few times. The genes are TRBV7-4 and TRBJ1-6; weak D call: TRBD1 (5 bases). Trimming cost V 4 bases and J 9 bases, with 22 bases left between them. Germline CDR1 and CDR2: SGHVT and SQSDAQ. There are 17 residues in the CDR3. The CDR3 reads CASSSTRGGVLRSPLHF. The CDR3 region has the DNA TGTGCCAGCAGCTCAACCCGGGGGGGGGTTTTACGTTCACCCCTCCACTTT.

V gene TRBV6-5 combines with J gene TRBJ2-7; TRBD2 aligns across 9 bases. This CDR3 is built from 15 residues. Losses at the gene ends were 2 bases for V and 4 bases for J; bases not matched to a gene: 6. Per the germline V gene, CDR1 is MNHEY and CDR2 is SVGAGI. The CDR3 is CASSYRGLAGYEQYF. CDR3 sequence (DNA): TGTGCCAGCAGTTACAGGGGCCTAGCGGGGTACGAGCAGTACTTC.

The J gene is TRBJ2-1, the V gene TRBV5-4; 10 nucleotides match TRBD2. Germline loops: CDR1 SGHNT, CDR2 YYREEE (reference sequence). The CDR3 is made up of 13 amino acids. J lost 15 bases, V lost 1 base, and 7 bases had no gene match. CDR3 DNA: TGTGCCAGCAGCTTGTCCCTAGCGGGAGTTCCGTTCTTC. It yields the protein CASSLSLAGVPFF.

The chain couples TRBV27 to TRBJ2-1; D possibly corresponds to TRBD2 (5 bases). Germline V lookup: CDR1 MNHEY, CDR2 SMNVEV (reference sequence). Trimming took off 0 bases at V and 2 bases at J, with 11 bases between the two ends. CDR3 length: 16 residues. CDR3 region: CASSLSGDRPYNEQFF. In nucleotides, the CDR3 is TGTGCCAGCAGTTTATCGGGAGATAGGCCCTACAATGAGCAGTTCTTC.